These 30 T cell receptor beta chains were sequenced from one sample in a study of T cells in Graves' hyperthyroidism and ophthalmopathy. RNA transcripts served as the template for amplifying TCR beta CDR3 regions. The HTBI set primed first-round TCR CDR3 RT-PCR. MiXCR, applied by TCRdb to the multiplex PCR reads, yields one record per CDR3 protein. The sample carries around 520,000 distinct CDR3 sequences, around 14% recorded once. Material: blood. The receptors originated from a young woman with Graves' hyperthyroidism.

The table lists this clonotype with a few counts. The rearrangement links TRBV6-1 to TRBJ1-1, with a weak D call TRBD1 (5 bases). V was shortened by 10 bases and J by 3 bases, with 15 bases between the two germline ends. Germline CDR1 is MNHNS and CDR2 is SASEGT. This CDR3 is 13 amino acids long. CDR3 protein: CATRRGRDTEAFF. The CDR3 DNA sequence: TGTGCCACCCGGCGGGGACGGGACACTGAAGCTTTCTTT.

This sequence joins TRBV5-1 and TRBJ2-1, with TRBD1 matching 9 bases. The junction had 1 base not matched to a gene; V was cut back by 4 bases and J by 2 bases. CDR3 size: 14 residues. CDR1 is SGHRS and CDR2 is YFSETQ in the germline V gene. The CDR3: CASSGTGTYNEQFF. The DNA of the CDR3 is TGCGCCAGCAGCGGGACAGGGACCTACAATGAGCAGTTCTTC.

CDR3 sequence reads: CASNLNRATNEKLFF. In nucleotides, the CDR3 is TGTGCCAGTAACCTTAACAGAGCAACTAATGAAAAACTGTTTTTT. This rearrangement joins TRBV19 to TRBJ1-4, with D unclear. Per germline, CDR1 LNHDA and CDR2 SQIVND (reference sequence). Trimming shortened V by 7 bases and J by 0 bases, and 12 bases separated the two germline ends. The CDR3 consists of 15 residues.

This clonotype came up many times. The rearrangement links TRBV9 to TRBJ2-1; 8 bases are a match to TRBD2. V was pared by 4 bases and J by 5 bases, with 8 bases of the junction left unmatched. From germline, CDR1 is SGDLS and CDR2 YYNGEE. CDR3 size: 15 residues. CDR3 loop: CASSQPLGLDNEQFF. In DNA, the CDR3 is TGTGCCAGCAGCCAACCGCTGGGACTAGACAATGAGCAGTTCTTC. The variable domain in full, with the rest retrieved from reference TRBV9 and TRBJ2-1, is DSGVTQTPKHLITATGQRVTLRCSPRSGDLSVYWYQQSLDQGLQFLIQYYNGEERAKGNILERFSAQQFPDLHSELNLSSLELGDSALYFCASSQPLGLDNEQFFGPGTRLTVL.

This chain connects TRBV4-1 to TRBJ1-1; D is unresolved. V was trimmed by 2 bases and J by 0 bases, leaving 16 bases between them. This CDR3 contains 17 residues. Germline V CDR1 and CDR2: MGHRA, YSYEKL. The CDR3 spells CASSQRRWSEMNTEAFF. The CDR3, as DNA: TGCGCCAGCAGCCAAAGGAGGTGGTCTGAAATGAACACTGAAGCTTTCTTT.

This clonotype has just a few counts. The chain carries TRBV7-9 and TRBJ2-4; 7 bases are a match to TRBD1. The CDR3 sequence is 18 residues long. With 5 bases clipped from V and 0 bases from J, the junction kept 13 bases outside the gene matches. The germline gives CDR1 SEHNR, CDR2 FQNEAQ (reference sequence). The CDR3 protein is CASSLQGEFGLAKNIQYF. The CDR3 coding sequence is TGTGCCAGCAGCCTCCAGGGGGAGTTCGGTCTAGCCAAAAACATTCAGTACTTC.

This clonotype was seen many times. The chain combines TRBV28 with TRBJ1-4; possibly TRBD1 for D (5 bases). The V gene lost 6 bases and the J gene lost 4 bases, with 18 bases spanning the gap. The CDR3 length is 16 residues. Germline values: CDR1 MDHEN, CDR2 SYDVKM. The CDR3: CASRGSGTPINEKLFF. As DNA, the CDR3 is TGTGCCAGCAGGGGTAGTGGGACCCCGATTAATGAAAAACTGTTTTTT.

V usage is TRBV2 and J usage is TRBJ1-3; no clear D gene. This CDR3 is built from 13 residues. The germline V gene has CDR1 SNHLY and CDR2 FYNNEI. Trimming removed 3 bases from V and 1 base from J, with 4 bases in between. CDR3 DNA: TGTGCCAGCAGTGACCCTTCTGGAAACACCATATATTTT. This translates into CASSDPSGNTIYF. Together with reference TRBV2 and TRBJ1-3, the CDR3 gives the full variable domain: EPEVTQTPSHQVTQMGQEVILRCVPISNHLYFYWYRQILGQKVEFLVSFYNNEISEKSEIFDDQFSVERPDGSNFTLKIRSTKLEDSAMYFCASSDPSGNTIYFGEGSWLTVV.

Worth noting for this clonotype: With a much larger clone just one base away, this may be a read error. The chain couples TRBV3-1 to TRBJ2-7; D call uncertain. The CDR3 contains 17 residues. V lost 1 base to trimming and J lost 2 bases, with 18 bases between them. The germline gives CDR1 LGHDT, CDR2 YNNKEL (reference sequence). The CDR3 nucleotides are TGTGCCAGCAGCCAAGCTTACGGCCAGCAGATACCCTACGAGCAGTACTTC. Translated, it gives CASSQAYGQQIPYEQYF.

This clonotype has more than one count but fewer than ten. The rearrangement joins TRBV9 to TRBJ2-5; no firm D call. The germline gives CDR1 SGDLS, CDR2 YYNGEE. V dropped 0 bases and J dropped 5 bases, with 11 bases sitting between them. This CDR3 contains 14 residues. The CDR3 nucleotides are TGTGCCAGCAGCGTAGAGGGTTTTACGGAGACCCAGTACTTC. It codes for CASSVEGFTETQYF.

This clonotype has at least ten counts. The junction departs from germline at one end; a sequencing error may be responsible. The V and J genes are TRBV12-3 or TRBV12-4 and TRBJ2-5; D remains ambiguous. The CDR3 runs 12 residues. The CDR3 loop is CASSLVGETQYF. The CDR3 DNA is TGTGCCAGCAGCTTAGTCGGGGAGACCCAGTACTTC.

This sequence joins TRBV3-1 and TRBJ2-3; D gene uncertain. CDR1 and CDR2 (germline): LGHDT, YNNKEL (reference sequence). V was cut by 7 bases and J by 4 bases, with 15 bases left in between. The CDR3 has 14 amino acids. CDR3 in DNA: TGTGCCAGCACCCGGAGTCGACGGCCAGATACGCAGTATTTT. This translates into CASTRSRRPDTQYF.

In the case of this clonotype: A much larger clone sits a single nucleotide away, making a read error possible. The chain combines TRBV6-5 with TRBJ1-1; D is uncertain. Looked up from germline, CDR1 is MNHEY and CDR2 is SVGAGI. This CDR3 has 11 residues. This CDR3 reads CASCYVGRAFF. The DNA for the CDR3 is TGTGCCAGCTGTTACGTGGGGAGGGCTTTCTTT.

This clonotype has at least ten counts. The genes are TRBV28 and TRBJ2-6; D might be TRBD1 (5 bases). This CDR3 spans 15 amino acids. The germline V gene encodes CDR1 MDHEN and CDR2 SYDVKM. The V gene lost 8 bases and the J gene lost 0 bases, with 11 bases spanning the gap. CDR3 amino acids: CASGLGVSGANVLTF. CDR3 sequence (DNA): TGTGCCAGCGGATTAGGGGTCTCTGGGGCCAACGTCCTGACTTTC.

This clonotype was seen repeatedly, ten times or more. The chain's CDR3 is CASSSRNNSPLHF. CDR3 nucleotide sequence: TGTGCCAGCAGCTCACGGAATAATTCACCCCTCCACTTT. This sequence joins TRBV3-1 and TRBJ1-6, with D unclear. Germline-derived CDR1 and CDR2 are LGHDT and YNNKEL (reference sequence). V dropped 5 bases and J dropped 5 bases, with 7 bases sitting between them. This CDR3 has 13 residues.

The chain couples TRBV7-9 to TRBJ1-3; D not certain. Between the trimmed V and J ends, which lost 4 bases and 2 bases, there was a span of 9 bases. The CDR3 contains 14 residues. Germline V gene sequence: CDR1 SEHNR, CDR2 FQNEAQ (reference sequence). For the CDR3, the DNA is TGTGCCAGCAGCTCGGGTTTTACTGGAAACACCATATATTTT. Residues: CASSSGFTGNTIYF.

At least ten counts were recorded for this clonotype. The DNA for the CDR3 is TGCAGTGCTACGGACTCTTCAGATACGCAGTATTTT. It yields the protein CSATDSSDTQYF. The rearrangement joins TRBV20-1 to TRBJ2-3, with D possibly being TRBD2 (5 bases). V was trimmed by 4 bases and J by 4 bases, leaving 9 bases between them. This CDR3 comprises 12 residues. Germline V lookup: CDR1 DFQATT, CDR2 SNEGSKA (reference sequence).

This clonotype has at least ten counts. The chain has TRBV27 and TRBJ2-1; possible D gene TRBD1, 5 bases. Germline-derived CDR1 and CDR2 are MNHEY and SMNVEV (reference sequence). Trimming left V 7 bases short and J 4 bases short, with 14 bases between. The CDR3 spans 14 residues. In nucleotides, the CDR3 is TGTGCCAGCACCCCAACAGGAACTTACAATGAGCAGTTCTTC. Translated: CASTPTGTYNEQFF.

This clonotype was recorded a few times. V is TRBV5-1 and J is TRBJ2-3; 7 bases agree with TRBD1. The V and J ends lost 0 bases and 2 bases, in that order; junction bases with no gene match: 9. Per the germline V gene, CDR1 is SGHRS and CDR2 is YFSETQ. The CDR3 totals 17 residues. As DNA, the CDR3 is TGCGCCAGCAGCTTGGGTTCGCGGACAGGCTTCACAGATACGCAGTATTTT. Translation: CASSLGSRTGFTDTQYF. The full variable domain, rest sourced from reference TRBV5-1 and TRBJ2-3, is KAGVTQTPRYLIKTRGQQVTLSCSPISGHRSVSWYQQTPGQGLQFLFEYFSETQRNKGNFPGRFSGRQFSNSRSEMNVSTLELGDSALYLCASSLGSRTGFTDTQYFGPGTRLTVL.

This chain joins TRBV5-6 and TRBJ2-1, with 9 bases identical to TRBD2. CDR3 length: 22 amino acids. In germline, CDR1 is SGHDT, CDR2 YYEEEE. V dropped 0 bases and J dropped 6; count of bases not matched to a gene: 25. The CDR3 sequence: CASSLEPTKLAGRIIQPNEQFF. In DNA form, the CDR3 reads TGTGCCAGCAGCTTGGAACCGACGAAGCTAGCGGGAAGGATCATCCAGCCCAATGAGCAGTTCTTC.

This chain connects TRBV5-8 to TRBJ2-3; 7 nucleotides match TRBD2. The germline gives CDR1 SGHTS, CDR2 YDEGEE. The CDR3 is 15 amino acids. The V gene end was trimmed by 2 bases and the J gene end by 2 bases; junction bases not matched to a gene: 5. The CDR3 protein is CASSLWGGTTDTQYF. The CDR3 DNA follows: TGTGCCAGCAGCTTATGGGGGGGGACCACAGATACGCAGTATTTT.

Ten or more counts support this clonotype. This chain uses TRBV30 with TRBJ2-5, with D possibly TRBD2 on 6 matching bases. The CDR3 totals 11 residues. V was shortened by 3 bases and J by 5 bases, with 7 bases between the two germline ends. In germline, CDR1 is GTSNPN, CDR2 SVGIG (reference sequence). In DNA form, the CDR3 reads TGTGCCTGGAGCGGAGGGGAGACCCAGTACTTC. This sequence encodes CAWSGGETQYF.

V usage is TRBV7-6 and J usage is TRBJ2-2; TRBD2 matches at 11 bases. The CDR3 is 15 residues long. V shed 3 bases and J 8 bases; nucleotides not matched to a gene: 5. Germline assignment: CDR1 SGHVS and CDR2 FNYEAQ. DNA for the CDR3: TGTGCCAGCAGCTTCGGGCTAGCGGGAGGTGGGGAGCTGTTTTTT. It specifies CASSFGLAGGGELFF.

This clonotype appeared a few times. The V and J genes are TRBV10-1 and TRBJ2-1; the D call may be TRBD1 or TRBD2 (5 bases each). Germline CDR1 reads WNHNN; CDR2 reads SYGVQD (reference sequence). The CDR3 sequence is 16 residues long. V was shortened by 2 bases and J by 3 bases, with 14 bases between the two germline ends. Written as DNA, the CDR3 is TGCGCCAGCAGTGAGGCGCCGGGACCGGGCTACAATGAGCAGTTCTTC. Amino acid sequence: CASSEAPGPGYNEQFF.

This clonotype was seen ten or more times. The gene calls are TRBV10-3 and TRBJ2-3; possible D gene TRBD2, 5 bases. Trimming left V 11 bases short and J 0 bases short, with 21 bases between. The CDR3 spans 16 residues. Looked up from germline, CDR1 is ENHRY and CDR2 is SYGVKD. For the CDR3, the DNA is TGTGCCTCGAGGAGTTCCGAGGGCTCCAGCACAGATACGCAGTATTTT. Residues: CASRSSEGSSTDTQYF.

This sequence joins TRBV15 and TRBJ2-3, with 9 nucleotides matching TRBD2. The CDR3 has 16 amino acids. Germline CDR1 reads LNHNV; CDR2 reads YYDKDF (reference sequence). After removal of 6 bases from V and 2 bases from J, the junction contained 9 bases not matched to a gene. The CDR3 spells CATRVSGSPITDTQYF. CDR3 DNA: TGTGCCACCAGAGTTAGCGGGAGCCCAATCACAGATACGCAGTATTTT.

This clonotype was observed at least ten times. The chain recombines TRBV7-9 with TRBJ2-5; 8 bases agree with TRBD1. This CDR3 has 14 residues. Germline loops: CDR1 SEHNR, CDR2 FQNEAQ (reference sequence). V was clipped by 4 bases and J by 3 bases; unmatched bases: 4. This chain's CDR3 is CASSSQGAKETQYF. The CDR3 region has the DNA TGTGCCAGCAGCTCCCAGGGGGCTAAAGAGACCCAGTACTTC. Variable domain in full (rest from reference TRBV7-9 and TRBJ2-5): DTGVSQNPRHKITKRGQNVTFRCDPISEHNRLYWYRQTLGQGPEFLTYFQNEAQLEKSRLLSDRFSAERPKGSFSTLEIQRTEQGDSAMYLCASSSQGAKETQYFGPGTRLLVL.

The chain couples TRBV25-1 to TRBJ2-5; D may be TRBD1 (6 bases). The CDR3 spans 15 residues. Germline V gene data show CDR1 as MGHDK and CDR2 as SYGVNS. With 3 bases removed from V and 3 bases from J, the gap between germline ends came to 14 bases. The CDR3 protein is CASSDSRDIKETQYF. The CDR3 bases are TGTGCCAGCAGTGATTCCCGGGACATCAAAGAGACCCAGTACTTC.

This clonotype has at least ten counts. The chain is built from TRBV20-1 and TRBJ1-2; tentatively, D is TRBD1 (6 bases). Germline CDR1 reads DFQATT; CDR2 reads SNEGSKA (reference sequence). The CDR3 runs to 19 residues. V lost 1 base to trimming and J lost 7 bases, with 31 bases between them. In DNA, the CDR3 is TGCAGTGCTAGAGGTTTTAGACAGGCGGATGCACGGATGCGTCTTGGCTACACCTTC. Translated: CSARGFRQADARMRLGYTF.

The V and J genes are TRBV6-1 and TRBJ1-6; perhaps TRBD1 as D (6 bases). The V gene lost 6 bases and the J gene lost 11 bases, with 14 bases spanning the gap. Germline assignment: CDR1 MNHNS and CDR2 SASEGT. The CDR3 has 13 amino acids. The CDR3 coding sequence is TGTGCCAGCAGGGAACAGGGAGGTGCACCCCTCCACTTT. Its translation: CASREQGGAPLHF.